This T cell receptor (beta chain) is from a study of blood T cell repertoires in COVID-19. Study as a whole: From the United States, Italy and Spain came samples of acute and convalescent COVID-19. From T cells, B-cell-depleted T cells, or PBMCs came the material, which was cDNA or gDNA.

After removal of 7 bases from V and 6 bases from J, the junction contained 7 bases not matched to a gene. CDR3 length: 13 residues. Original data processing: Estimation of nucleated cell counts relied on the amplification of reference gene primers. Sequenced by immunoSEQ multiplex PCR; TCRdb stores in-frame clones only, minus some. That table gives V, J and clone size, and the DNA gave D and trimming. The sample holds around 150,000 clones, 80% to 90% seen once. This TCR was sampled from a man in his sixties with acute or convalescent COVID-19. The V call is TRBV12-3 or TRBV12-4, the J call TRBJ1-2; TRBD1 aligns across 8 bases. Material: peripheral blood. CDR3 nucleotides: TGTGCCAGCAACGCAGGGGGCGCGGATGGCTACACCTTC. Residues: CASNAGGADGYTF.